Listed below are T cell receptor beta chains from one sample, sequenced in a study of shared clonotypes between healthy human individuals. Produced via immunoSEQ multiplex PCR; TCRdb's table is partial and in-frame only. The sample consists of around 1 million clones, 76% of them appearing once. The sequencing sample was made of memory CD4+ T cells sorted from blood. Source of these receptors: a man younger than 35 in good health. Each CDR3 is given with its conserved first and last residue. Fields, in order: D gene, clone size, V gene, J gene, CDR3 protein, CDR3 DNA. A D gene is named only where the DNA matches it firmly. The size of a clone is reported for some rows only, either as once, few or many, or as a class for expanded clones.

.	.	TRBV18	TRBJ2-4	CASSPTVEGWAKNIQYF	TGTGCCAGCTCACCAACCGTGGAGGGATGGGCCAAAAACATTCAGTACTTC
.	.	TRBV19	TRBJ1-5	CASSSRRTQHQPQHF	TGTGCCAGTAGTTCTCGTCGGACACAGCATCAGCCCCAGCATTTT
.	.	TRBV5-6	TRBJ2-3	CASSRAMRRGLDTQYF	TGTGCCAGCAGCCGGGCGATGCGGAGGGGATTAGATACGCAGTATTTT
.	.	TRBV6-1	TRBJ1-2	CASSSGPILYGYTF	TGTGCCAGCAGTAGTGGACCGATACTATATGGCTACACCTTC
.	once	TRBV10-1	TRBJ2-7	CASSEGGPYEQYF	TGCGCCAGCAGTGAGGGGGGGCCGTACGAGCAGTACTTC
.	.	TRBV7-2	TRBJ2-1	CASSPTRNEQFF	TGTGCCAGCAGCCCCACGAGAAATGAGCAGTTCTTC
.	once	TRBV27	TRBJ1-6	CASSSGGNGNSPLHF	TGTGCCAGCAGTTCAGGAGGGAATGGTAATTCACCCCTCCACTTT
TRBD2	.	TRBV7-2	TRBJ2-1	CASSVSGGAYNEQFF	TGTGCCAGCAGCGTTAGCGGGGGGGCCTACAATGAGCAGTTCTTC
.	.	TRBV7-3	TRBJ2-7	CASSLTILEEQYF	TGTGCCAGCAGCTTAACTATACTTGAGGAGCAGTACTTC
.	once	TRBV7-2	TRBJ1-2	CASSPRQDSGYTF	TGTGCCAGCAGCCCGCGACAGGATAGTGGCTACACCTTC
.	once	TRBV4-1	TRBJ1-2	CASSQDSVIPYGYTF	TGCGCCAGCAGCCAAGACTCGGTGATTCCTTACGGCTACACCTTC
.	.	TRBV4-3	TRBJ2-3	CASSQELLDTQYF	TGCGCCAGCAGCCAAGAGCTCCTTGATACGCAGTATTTT
.	.	TRBV30	TRBJ1-3	CAWSGTGLNTIYF	TGTGCCTGGAGTGGAACAGGGCTTAACACCATATATTTT
TRBD2	few	TRBV5-1	TRBJ2-7	CASSFSGTSGKGEQYF	TGCGCCAGCAGCTTCTCCGGGACTAGCGGGAAAGGCGAGCAGTACTTC
.	.	TRBV6-5	TRBJ1-5	CASRDRSNQPQHF	TGTGCCAGCCGGGATAGGAGCAATCAGCCCCAGCATTTT
.	.	TRBV19	TRBJ1-5	CASNGHSNQPQHF	TGTGCCAGTAACGGGCATAGCAATCAGCCCCAGCATTTT
TRBD2	.	TRBV4-1	TRBJ2-7	CASSHFQTSGSSYEQYF	TGCGCCAGCAGCCATTTTCAAACTAGCGGAAGCTCCTACGAGCAGTACTTC
TRBD1	once	TRBV30	TRBJ1-3	CAWSTGQGRAGNTIYF	TGTGCCTGGAGTACAGGACAGGGCAGGGCCGGAAACACCATATATTTT
.	few	TRBV5-6	TRBJ2-7	CASSQSLVRISYEQYF	TGTGCCAGCAGCCAGAGTCTAGTCCGTATTTCCTACGAGCAGTACTTC
TRBD2	once	TRBV5-1	TRBJ2-7	CASSPRTSGASGEQYF	TGCGCCAGCAGCCCCCGGACTAGCGGGGCCAGTGGAGAACAGTACTTC
.	.	TRBV6-6	TRBJ1-6	CASIQGSSYNSPLHF	TGTGCCAGCATCCAGGGGAGCTCCTATAATTCACCCCTCCACTTT
.	once	TRBV7-2	TRBJ2-5	CASSPSPQRTSYQETQYF	TGTGCCAGCAGCCCCAGCCCCCAGCGGACCTCGTACCAAGAGACCCAGTACTTC
TRBD1	.	TRBV2	TRBJ2-7	CASRINRGYEQYF	TGTGCCAGCAGAATAAACAGGGGCTACGAGCAGTACTTC
.	.	TRBV5-1	TRBJ2-3	CASSLVLPTDTQYF	TGCGCCAGCAGCTTGGTCCTGCCCACAGATACGCAGTATTTT
.	.	TRBV7-9	TRBJ2-7	CASNLKFTSWAREQYF	TGTGCCAGCAACCTTAAATTCACTAGCTGGGCTCGCGAGCAGTACTTC
.	few	TRBV6-1	TRBJ2-5	CASSGQETQYF	TGTGCCAGCAGTGGCCAAGAGACCCAGTACTTC
.	.	TRBV9	TRBJ2-1	CASSVATGFNNEQFF	TGTGCCAGCAGCGTAGCTACAGGGTTCAACAATGAGCAGTTCTTC
.	.	TRBV5-4	TRBJ1-1	CASSPQQGRTEAFF	TGTGCCAGCAGCCCCCAGCAGGGTAGGACTGAAGCTTTCTTT
.	.	TRBV2	TRBJ1-3	CASSESGAPGNTIYF	TGTGCCAGCAGCGAATCGGGGGCTCCTGGAAACACCATATATTTT
.	.	TRBV10-2	TRBJ2-3	CASSKRQNTDTQYF	TGCGCCAGCAGTAAGAGACAGAACACAGATACGCAGTATTTT
TRBD1	.	TRBV5-6	TRBJ2-5	CASSLGGDRDVTQYF	TGTGCCAGCAGCTTGGGAGGGGACAGGGATGTGACCCAGTACTTC
TRBD1	.	TRBV6-1	TRBJ1-1	CASSRQGAGTEAFF	TGTGCCAGCAGTAGACAGGGGGCGGGCACTGAAGCTTTCTTT
TRBD1	.	TRBV27	TRBJ1-2	CASGQGYYGYTF	TGTGCCAGCGGACAGGGTTACTATGGCTACACCTTC
TRBD1	.	TRBV7-9	TRBJ1-1	CASSLDPDRGRLAFF	TGTGCCAGCAGCTTAGATCCGGACAGGGGGCGTTTGGCTTTCTTT
.	.	TRBV29-1	TRBJ1-3	CSVEVSGPGNTIYF	TGCAGCGTTGAAGTTTCCGGCCCTGGAAACACCATATATTTT
.	.	TRBV6-1	TRBJ1-1	CASSDLGRRNTEAFF	TGTGCCAGCAGCGATTTGGGACGGCGGAACACTGAAGCTTTCTTT
.	.	TRBV19	TRBJ2-2	CASSTDRRGTGELFF	TGTGCCAGTAGTACAGACAGGCGAGGGACCGGGGAGCTGTTTTTT
TRBD1	once	TRBV5-1	TRBJ2-2	CASSSPGTGGAGELFF	TGCGCCAGCAGCTCACCCGGGACAGGTGGGGCCGGGGAGCTGTTTTTT
.	.	TRBV4-3	TRBJ2-7	CASSQVVAALSYEQYF	TGCGCCAGCAGCCAAGTCGTAGCGGCCCTCTCCTACGAGCAGTACTTC
.	medium-sized	TRBV2	TRBJ1-1	CASTSRENTEAFF	TGTGCCAGCACGTCAAGGGAAAACACTGAAGCTTTCTTT
TRBD1	.	TRBV7-2	TRBJ1-4	CASSLWGQRNEKLFF	TGTGCCAGCAGCTTATGGGGACAGCGTAATGAAAAACTGTTTTTT
.	.	TRBV6-5	TRBJ1-1	CASSYSPGDTEAFF	TGTGCCAGCAGTTACTCACCAGGGGACACTGAAGCTTTCTTT
TRBD1	.	TRBV19	TRBJ1-6	CASSPPGQLGSPLHF	TGTGCCAGTAGTCCCCCGGGACAGTTGGGCTCACCCCTCCACTTT
.	.	TRBV7-2	TRBJ2-1	CASSRTGNQGDHEQFF	TGTGCCAGCAGCCGTACAGGGAATCAGGGTGACCATGAGCAGTTCTTC
.	once	TRBV6-1	TRBJ2-2	CASSRLPAGTGELFF	TGTGCCAGCAGTCGACTCCCCGCGGGTACCGGGGAGCTGTTTTTT
.	.	TRBV19	TRBJ2-1	CASSIDGSNSYNEQFF	TGTGCCAGTAGTATAGATGGGTCTAACTCCTACAATGAGCAGTTCTTC